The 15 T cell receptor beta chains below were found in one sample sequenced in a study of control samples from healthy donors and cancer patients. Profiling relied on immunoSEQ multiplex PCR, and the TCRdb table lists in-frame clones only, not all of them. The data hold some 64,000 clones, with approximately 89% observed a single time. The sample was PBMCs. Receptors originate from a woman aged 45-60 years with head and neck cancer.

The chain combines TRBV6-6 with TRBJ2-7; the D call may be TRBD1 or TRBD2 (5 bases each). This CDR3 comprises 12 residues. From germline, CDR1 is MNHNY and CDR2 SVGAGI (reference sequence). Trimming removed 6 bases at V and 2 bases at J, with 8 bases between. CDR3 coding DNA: TGTGCCAGCAGCCTGGGGGCCTACGAGCAGTACTTC. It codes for CASSLGAYEQYF.

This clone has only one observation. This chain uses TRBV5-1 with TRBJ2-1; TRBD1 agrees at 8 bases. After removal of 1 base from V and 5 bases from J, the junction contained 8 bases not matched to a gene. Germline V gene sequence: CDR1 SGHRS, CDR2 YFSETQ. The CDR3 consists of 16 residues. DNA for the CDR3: TGCGCCAGCAGCTTGCGGGGACAGGTCCTTGACAATGAGCAGTTCTTC. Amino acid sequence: CASSLRGQVLDNEQFF.

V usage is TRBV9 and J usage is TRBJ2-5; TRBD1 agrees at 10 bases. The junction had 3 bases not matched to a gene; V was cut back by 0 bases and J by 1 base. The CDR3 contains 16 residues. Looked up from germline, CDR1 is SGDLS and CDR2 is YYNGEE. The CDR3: CASSVGGTGAQETQYF. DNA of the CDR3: TGTGCCAGCAGCGTAGGAGGGACAGGGGCCCAAGAGACCCAGTACTTC.

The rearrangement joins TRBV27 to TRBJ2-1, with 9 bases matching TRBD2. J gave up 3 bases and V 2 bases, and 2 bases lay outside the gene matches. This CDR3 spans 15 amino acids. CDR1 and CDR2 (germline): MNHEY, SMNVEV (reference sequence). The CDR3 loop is CASSLKRGVYNEQFF. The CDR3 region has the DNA TGTGCCAGCAGTTTAAAGCGGGGGGTCTACAATGAGCAGTTCTTC.

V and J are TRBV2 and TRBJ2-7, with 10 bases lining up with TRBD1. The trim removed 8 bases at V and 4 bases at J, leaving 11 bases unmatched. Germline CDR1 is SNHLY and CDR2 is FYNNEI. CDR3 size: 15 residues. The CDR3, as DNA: TGTGCCAGCCATACTTCTCGACAGGGGGCGTACGAGCAGTACTTC. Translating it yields CASHTSRQGAYEQYF.

The CDR3 region is CASNFGGNTIYF. CDR3 DNA sequence: TGTGCCAGCAACTTCGGAGGAAACACCATATATTTT. This rearrangement joins TRBV28 to TRBJ1-3; D gene ambiguous. The CDR3 runs 12 residues. Trimming left V 7 bases short and J 4 bases short, with 8 bases between. Germline assignment: CDR1 MDHEN and CDR2 SYDVKM.

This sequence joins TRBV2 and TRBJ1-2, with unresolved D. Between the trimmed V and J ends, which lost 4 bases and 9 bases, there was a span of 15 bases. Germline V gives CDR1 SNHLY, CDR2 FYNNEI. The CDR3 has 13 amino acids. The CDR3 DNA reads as TGTGCCAGCAGTGGGGAACGGGTCCTGAGCTACACCTTC. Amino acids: CASSGERVLSYTF.

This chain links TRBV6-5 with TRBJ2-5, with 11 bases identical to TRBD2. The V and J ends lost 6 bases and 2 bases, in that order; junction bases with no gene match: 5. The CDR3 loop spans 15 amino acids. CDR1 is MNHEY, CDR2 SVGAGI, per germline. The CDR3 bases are TGTGCCAGCAGCATAGCGGGGGGGAGGCAAGAGACCCAGTACTTC. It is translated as CASSIAGGRQETQYF.

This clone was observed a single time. Here the CDR3 DNA reads TGTGCCAGCAGTGCCGACAGCAATAATTCACCCCTCCACTTT. This gives the protein CASSADSNNSPLHF. The genes are TRBV2 and TRBJ1-6; D is perhaps TRBD1 (5 bases). The CDR3 loop spans 14 amino acids. Trimming removed 4 bases at V and 5 bases at J, with 9 bases between. Germline V gives CDR1 SNHLY, CDR2 FYNNEI.

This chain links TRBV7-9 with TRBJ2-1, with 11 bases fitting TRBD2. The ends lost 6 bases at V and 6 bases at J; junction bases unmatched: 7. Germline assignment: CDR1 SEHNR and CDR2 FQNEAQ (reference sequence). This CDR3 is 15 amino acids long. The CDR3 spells CASRTGTSGFNEQFF. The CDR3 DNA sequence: TGTGCCAGCAGGACCGGGACTAGCGGCTTCAATGAGCAGTTCTTC.

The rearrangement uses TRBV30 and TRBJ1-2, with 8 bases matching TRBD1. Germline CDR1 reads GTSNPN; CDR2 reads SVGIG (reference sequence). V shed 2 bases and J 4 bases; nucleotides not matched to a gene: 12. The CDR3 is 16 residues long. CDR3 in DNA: TGTGCCTGGAGTCCGCGGACAGGGAGAATCAGCTATGGCTACACCTTC. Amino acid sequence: CAWSPRTGRISYGYTF.

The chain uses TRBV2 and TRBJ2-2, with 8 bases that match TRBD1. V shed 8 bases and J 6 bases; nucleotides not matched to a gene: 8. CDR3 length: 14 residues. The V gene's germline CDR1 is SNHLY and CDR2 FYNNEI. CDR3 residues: CASRGKTGAGELFF. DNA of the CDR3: TGTGCCAGCCGCGGCAAGACAGGGGCCGGGGAGCTGTTTTTT.

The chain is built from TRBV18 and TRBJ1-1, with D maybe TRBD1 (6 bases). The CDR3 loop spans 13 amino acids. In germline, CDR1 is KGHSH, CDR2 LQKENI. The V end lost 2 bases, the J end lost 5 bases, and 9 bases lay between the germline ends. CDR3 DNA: TGTGCCAGCTCACCAGTTCAGGGGACTGAAGCTTTCTTT. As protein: CASSPVQGTEAFF. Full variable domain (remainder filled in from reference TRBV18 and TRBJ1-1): NAGVMQNPRHLVRRRGQEARLRCSPMKGHSHVYWYRQLPEEGLKFMVYLQKENIIDESGMPKERFSAEFPKEGPSILRIQQVVRGDSAAYFCASSPVQGTEAFFGQGTRLTVV.

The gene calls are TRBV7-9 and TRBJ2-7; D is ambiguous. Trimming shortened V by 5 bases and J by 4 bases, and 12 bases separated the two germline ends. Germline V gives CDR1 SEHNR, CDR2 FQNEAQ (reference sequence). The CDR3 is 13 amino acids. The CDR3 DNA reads TGTGCCAGCAGCCCCTATCCCGCTTACGAGCAGTACTTC. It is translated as CASSPYPAYEQYF. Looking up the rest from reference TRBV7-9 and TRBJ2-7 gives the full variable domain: DTGVSQNPRHKITKRGQNVTFRCDPISEHNRLYWYRQTLGQGPEFLTYFQNEAQLEKSRLLSDRFSAERPKGSFSTLEIQRTEQGDSAMYLCASSPYPAYEQYFGPGTRLTVT.

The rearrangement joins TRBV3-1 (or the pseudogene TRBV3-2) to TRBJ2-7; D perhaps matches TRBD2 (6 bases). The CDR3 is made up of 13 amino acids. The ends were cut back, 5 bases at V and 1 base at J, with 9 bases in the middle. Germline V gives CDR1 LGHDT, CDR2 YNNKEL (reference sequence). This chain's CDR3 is CASSFSGSYEQYF. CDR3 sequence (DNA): TGTGCCAGCAGCTTTAGCGGTTCCTACGAGCAGTACTTC.